This T cell receptor beta chain was documented in a study of response to subunit inactivated influenza vaccine. Study-wide points: Authors proposed each seasonal influenza vaccination draws in few new T cells.

TCRdb called the RT-PCR reads again in MiXCR, with one record for every CDR3 protein. Here the sample spans around 570,000 distinct CDR3 sequences, roughly 10% being singletons. The CDR3 extends over 14 amino acids. V lost 2 bases, J lost 6 bases, and 14 bases lay in between. Germline V CDR1 and CDR2: SNHLY, FYNNEI. In regard to this clonotype: The target antigen is unknown.

These data were also filed under a second study, of T cells expressing NK-cell markers. According to that study: In generating TCR beta cDNA, 5'RACE template switching with UMIs was used. Each TCR beta repertoire originated in sorted T cells that were CD3+CD56+NKG2C+, CD3+CD56+NKG2C- or CD3+CD56-NKG2C+. Of eight sequenced donors, seven were HCMV-seropositive and one HCMV-seronegative. NKG2C+ dominant clonotype frequencies in roughly six donors were 1.0-7.0% of CD8+ T cells.

The sequence derives from a man aged 45-65 years who received an inactivated influenza vaccine. The rearrangement uses TRBV2 and TRBJ2-7; D tentatively reads TRBD1 or TRBD2 (5 bases each). The sample was PBMCs from blood, taken on the day of vaccination. This chain's CDR3 is CASSERDDLREQYF. The CDR3 DNA sequence: TGTGCCAGCAGTGAACGGGACGACCTACGCGAGCAGTACTTC.